This TCR beta chain was sequenced in a study of PD-1 blockade in classical Hodgkin lymphoma. The method was immunoSEQ multiplex PCR; TCRdb's version includes in-frame clones alone and lacks a portion of them. Of 15,000 to 20,000 clones listed, 83% are singletons. The time point here: cycle 4 day 1 (C4D1), after 6 weeks of nivolumab. With no exception, relapse followed autologous stem cell transplantation in all patients, and brentuximab vedotin exposure varied. This clone was seen only once. The target antigen is unknown. Points from the study as a whole: Nothing has yet pinned down what causes the repertoire differences, possibly disease activity or prior therapy. CD4+ TCR diversity climbed significantly by C4D1, unlike CD8+ TCR diversity.

The origin of this receptor is a human donor with classical Hodgkin lymphoma. Sequenced here: peripheral blood mononuclear cells (PBMCs), sampled before the fourth cycle of nivolumab.

The CDR3, as DNA: TGCGCCAGCAGCGCGGATAGCTCCTACAATGAGCAGTTCTTC. This sequence encodes CASSADSSYNEQFF. The rearrangement uses TRBV5-1 and TRBJ2-1, with D hard to call. Trimming took off 4 bases at V and 0 bases at J, with 8 bases between the two ends. The CDR3 is made up of 14 amino acids. Germline V gene lookup returns CDR1 SGHRS and CDR2 YFSETQ.